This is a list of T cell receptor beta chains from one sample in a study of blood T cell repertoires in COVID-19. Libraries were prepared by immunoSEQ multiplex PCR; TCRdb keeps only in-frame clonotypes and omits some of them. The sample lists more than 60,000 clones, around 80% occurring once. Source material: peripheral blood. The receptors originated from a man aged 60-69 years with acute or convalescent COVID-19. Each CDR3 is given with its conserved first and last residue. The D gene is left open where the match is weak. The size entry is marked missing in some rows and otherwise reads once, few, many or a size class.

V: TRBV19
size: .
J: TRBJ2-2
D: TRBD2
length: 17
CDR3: CASVSQYSSGRAGELFF
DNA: TGTGCCAGTGTTTCGCAGTATTCTAGCGGGAGGGCCGGGGAGCTGTTTTTT

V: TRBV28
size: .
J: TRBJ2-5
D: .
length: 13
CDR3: CASSFFTGETQYF
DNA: TGTGCCAGCAGTTTCTTTACAGGGGAGACCCAGTACTTC

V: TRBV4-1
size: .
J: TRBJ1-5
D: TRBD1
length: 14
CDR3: CASSLGQGNQPQHF
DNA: TGCGCCAGCAGCCTCGGACAGGGCAATCAGCCCCAGCATTTT

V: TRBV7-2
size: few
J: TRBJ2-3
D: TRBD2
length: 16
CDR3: CASSSPPGGSTDTQYF
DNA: TGTGCCAGCAGCTCTCCCCCGGGGGGTAGCACAGATACGCAGTATTTT

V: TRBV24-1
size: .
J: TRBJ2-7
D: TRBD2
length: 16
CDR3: CATSDSSSGKSYEQYF
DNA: TGTGCCACCAGTGATTCTTCTAGCGGGAAGTCCTACGAGCAGTACTTC

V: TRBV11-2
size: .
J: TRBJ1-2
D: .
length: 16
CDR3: CASSKSPSGDADGYTF
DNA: TGTGCCAGCAGCAAATCCCCATCGGGGGATGCTGATGGCTACACCTTC

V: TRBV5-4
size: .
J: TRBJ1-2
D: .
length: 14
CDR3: CASRWPEANYGYTF
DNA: TGTGCCAGCAGATGGCCAGAAGCTAACTATGGCTACACCTTC

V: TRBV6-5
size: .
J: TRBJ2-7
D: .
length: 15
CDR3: CASRRTEISTYEQYF
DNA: TGTGCCAGCAGACGAACAGAAATCTCTACCTACGAGCAGTACTTC

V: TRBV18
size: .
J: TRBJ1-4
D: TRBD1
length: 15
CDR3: CASSPWTGDSEKLFF
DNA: TGTGCCAGCTCCCCATGGACAGGGGACAGTGAAAAACTGTTTTTT

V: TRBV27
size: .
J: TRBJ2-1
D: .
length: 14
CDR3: CASSLRRGINEQFF
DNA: TGTGCCAGCAGTTTAAGGCGAGGGATCAATGAGCAGTTCTTC

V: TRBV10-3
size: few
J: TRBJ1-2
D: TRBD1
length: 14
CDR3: CAISARDRAYGYTF
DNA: TGTGCCATCAGTGCCCGGGACAGGGCATATGGCTACACCTTC

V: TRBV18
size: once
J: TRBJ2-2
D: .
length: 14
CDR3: CASSLQKNTGELFF
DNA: TGTGCCAGCTCACTACAGAAGAACACCGGGGAGCTGTTTTTT

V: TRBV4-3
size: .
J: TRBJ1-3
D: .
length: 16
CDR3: CASSQQYDSSGNTIYF
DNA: TGCGCCAGCAGCCAACAATACGACAGCTCTGGAAACACCATATATTTT

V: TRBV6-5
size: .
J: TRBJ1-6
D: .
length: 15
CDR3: CASRLQGYNNSPLHF
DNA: TGTGCCAGCAGGCTTCAGGGCTATAATAATTCACCCCTCCACTTT